This T cell receptor beta chain was documented in a study of siplizumab effects on memory and regulatory T cells (dated by TCRdb to the late 2010s). Context from the whole study: The study examined how the anti-CD2 antibody siplizumab affects alloreactive T-cell subsets in allogeneic mixed lymphocyte reactions built from human PBMCs.

Library preparation used the immunoSEQ multiplex PCR assay. The deep sequencing platform assayed about 10^5 TCR templates per sample. Genomic DNA extracted from sorted T cells was used for TCRbeta CDR3 sequencing. The published analysis was carried out like this. The R programming language was used for clonal analysis of the TCRbeta CDR3 data. Unstimulated samples were compared with post-reaction CFSE-low samples to define alloreactive CD4+ and CD8+ clones. Regulatory or non-regulatory origin was assigned to alloreactive CD4+ clones by matching of sequences to sorted unstimulated Treg and non-Treg repertoires. TCRdb took over this immuneACCESS table, retaining in-frame rearrangements with V and J assigned. Such tables are incomplete; in checked studies, under half of the missing clones stem from an unresolved V gene, and the remainder is unexplained. V, J and clone size were drawn from that table, and D and trimming were deduced from the DNA. The sample table contains approximately 100,000 clones; only one count was recorded for 90% to 95% of them. Approximately 0.58% of the sample is held by the ten biggest clonotypes.

Sorted unstimulated T cells and proliferating T cells recovered from mixed lymphocyte reactions underwent TCRbeta CDR3 sequencing. Fresh whole blood from under 13 HLA-typed healthy donors was used as the source from which PBMCs were isolated. To map where alloreactive clones came from, unstimulated CD4+ regulatory T cells were FACS-sorted. A remark on this clone: It lacks a known antigen. No much larger clonotype is one base removed from it; base qualities were not supplied.

The junction shows trimming of 5 bases on V and 5 bases on J, plus 15 bases between the germline ends. CDR1 and CDR2, looked up from the germline V gene (reference sequence), are LNHDA and SQIVND. The CDR3 sequence holds 14 residues, the cysteine and phenylalanine included. The entry retains the CDR3 DNA only, 42 bases that are in frame from base 1. The study at large found these results: A naive or memory phenotype could not be assigned to roughly 80-97% of proliferating CD4+ or CD8+ clones. Compared with memory T cells, unstimulated naive T cells appeared more diverse, and naive cells seemed to make a substantial contribution to the alloresponse. Whether proliferating Tregs from siplizumab cultures actually had suppressive function was not functionally confirmed. Siplizumab significantly reduced the cumulative frequency of alloreactive sequences traceable to unstimulated CD4+ memory T cells. Among mappable alloreactive CD4+ clones, an average Treg-derived fraction of approximately 73% was observed with siplizumab, compared with less than 35% in control reactions. Because sequences at frequencies below about 10^-5 were poorly captured, only a minor fraction of alloreactive clones could be mapped back to unstimulated subsets.

Sequenced sample: Tregs sorted from blood. The chain uses TRBV19 and TRBJ1-1; a tentative D call is TRBD1 (6 bases match). The receptor was isolated from a human donor in good health. The CDR3 has the sequence CASSQRGGLTEAFF. The DNA reads as follows: TGTGCCAGTAGTCAAAGGGGGGGCTTGACTGAAGCTTTCTTT.